These 4 T cell receptor beta chains share one sample of origin, sequenced in a study of T cell responses to AZD1222 COVID-19 vaccine. Assay used: immunoSEQ multiplex PCR; TCRdb lists only in-frame clones, some missing. The profile shows 96,000 or so clones, 80% to 90% of them singletons. The sample was peripheral blood, taken on day 0 of AZD1222 vaccination. The receptors derive from an adult in good health.

This rearrangement joins TRBV4-3 to TRBJ1-2; D unclear. Trimming took 0 bases from V and 10 from J, leaving 12 bases between them. CDR3 size: 13 residues. Germline V lookup: CDR1 LGHNA, CDR2 YSLEER. DNA for the CDR3: TGCGCCAGCAGCCAAGATTCGGGAAGGGTCTACACCTTC. Protein: CASSQDSGRVYTF.

This chain uses TRBV14 with TRBJ1-2; TRBD1 matches at 9 bases. V was pared by 0 bases and J by 4 bases, with 6 bases of the junction left unmatched. There are 16 residues in the CDR3. The V gene's germline CDR1 is SGHDN and CDR2 FVKESK. CDR3 sequence: CASSQDYTGGGYGYTF. As DNA, the CDR3 is TGTGCCAGCAGCCAAGATTATACAGGGGGCGGCTATGGCTACACCTTC.

The rearrangement joins TRBV7-2 to TRBJ1-1; D ambiguous. Trimming removed 3 bases from V and 1 base from J, with 9 bases in between. The CDR3 is 14 amino acids. Per the germline V gene, CDR1 is SGHTA and CDR2 is FQGNSA. As DNA, the CDR3 is TGTGCCAGCAGCTTCGCAGTCGCGAACACTGAAGCTTTCTTT. This gives the protein CASSFAVANTEAFF.

The chain carries TRBV2 and TRBJ2-3, with D possibly being TRBD1 or TRBD2 (6 bases each). From germline, CDR1 is SNHLY and CDR2 FYNNEI. Trimming shortened V by 9 bases and J by 3 bases, and 16 bases separated the two germline ends. The CDR3 covers 14 residues. DNA for the CDR3: TGTGCCAGTGGGGGGCAGGCTGGGACAGATACGCAGTATTTT. Its translation: CASGGQAGTDTQYF.